This T cell receptor (beta chain) was obtained from a study of blood T cell repertoires in COVID-19. Across the study: T cells, B-cell-depleted T cells, or PBMCs supplied cDNA or gDNA.

The V end was cut by 3 bases, the J end by 7 bases, with 13 bases between. The CDR3 length is 15 residues. The germline CDR1 and CDR2 sequences are SEHNR and FQNEAQ (reference sequence). Here immunoSEQ multiplex PCR was the method, and the copy in TCRdb shows in-frame clones only, minus some. This sample yields 35,000 to 45,000 clones, of which about 80% are seen a single time; under 20% belongs to the top ten. The sample consisted of peripheral blood. This TCR came from a man aged 65 to 85 with acute or convalescent COVID-19. The rearrangement uses TRBV7-9 and TRBJ1-6, with D unresolved. Written as DNA, the CDR3 is TGTGCCAGCAGCTTTGGAGACTTTCTGAATTCACCCCTCCACTTT. Protein: CASSFGDFLNSPLHF.